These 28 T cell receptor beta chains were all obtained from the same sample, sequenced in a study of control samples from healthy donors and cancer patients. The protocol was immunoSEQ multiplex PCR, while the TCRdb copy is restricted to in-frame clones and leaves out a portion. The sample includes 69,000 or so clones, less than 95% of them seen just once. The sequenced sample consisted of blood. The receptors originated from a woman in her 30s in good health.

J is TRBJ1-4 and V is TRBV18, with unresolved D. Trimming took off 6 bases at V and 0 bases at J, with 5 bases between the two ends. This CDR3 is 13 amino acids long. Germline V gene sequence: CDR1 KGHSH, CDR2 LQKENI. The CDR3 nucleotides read TGTGCCAGCTCGTTTGCAACTAATGAAAAACTGTTTTTT. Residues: CASSFATNEKLFF.

The CDR3 reads CATRKPGSTEAFF. DNA of the CDR3: TGTGCCACCAGAAAGCCAGGGAGCACTGAAGCTTTCTTT. The chain joins TRBV24-1 to TRBJ1-1; TRBD1 might be the D (5 bases). The germline V gene encodes CDR1 KGHDR and CDR2 SFDVKD. The CDR3 covers 13 residues. V was shortened by 7 bases and J by 4 bases, with 12 bases between the two germline ends.

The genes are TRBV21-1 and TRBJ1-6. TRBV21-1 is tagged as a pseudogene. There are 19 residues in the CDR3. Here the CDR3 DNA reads TGTGCCAGCAGCAAAGAGGCGAAGGGCCTAATTACCTATAATTCACCCCTCCACTTT. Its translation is CASSKEAKGLITYNSPLHF.

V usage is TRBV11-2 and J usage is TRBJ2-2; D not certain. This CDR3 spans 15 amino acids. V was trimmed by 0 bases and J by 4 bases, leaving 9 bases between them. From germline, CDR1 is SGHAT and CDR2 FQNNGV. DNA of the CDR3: TGTGCCAGCAGCTTAGAGAACGCCCGCACCGGGGAGCTGTTTTTT. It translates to CASSLENARTGELFF.

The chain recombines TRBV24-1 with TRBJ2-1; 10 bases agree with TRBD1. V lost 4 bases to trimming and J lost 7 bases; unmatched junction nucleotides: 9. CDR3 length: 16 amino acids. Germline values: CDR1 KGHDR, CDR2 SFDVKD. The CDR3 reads CATSDPLTGGLNEQFF. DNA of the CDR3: TGTGCCACCAGTGACCCCTTGACAGGGGGCTTGAATGAGCAGTTCTTC.

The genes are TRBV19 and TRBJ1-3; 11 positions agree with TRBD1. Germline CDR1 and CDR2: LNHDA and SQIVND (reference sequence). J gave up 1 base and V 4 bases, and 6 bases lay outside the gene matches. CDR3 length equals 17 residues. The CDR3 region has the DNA TGTGCCAGTAGTAACCCGGGGACAGGGGGTTCTGGAAACACCATATATTTT. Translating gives CASSNPGTGGSGNTIYF.

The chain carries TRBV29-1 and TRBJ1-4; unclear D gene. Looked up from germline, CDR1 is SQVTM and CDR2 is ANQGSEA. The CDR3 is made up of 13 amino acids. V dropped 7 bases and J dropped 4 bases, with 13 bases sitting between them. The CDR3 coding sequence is TGCAGCGCCGCTGGGGTTGGTAATGAAAAACTGTTTTTT. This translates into CSAAGVGNEKLFF.

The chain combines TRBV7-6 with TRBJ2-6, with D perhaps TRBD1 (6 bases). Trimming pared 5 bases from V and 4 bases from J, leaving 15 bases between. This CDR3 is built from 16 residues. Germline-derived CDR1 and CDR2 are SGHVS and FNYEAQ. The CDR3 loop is CASSPLGASGANVLTF. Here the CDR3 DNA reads TGTGCCAGCAGCCCGTTGGGGGCGTCCGGGGCCAACGTCCTGACTTTC.

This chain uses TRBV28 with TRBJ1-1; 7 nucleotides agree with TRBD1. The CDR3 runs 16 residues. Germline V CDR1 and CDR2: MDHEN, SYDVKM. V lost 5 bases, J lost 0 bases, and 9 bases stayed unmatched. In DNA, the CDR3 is TGTGCCAGCAGTCCTCAGGGGGAGGCTATGAACACTGAAGCTTTCTTT. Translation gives CASSPQGEAMNTEAFF.

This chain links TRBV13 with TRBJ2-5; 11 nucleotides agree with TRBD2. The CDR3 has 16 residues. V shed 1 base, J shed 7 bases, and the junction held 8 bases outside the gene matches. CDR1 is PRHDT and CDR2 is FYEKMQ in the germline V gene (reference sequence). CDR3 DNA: TGTGCCAGCAGCTTAGCGGTAGCGGGGGGGCGAGGGACCCAGTACTTC. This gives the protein CASSLAVAGGRGTQYF. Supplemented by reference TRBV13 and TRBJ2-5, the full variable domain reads AAGVIQSPRHLIKEKRETATLKCYPIPRHDTVYWYQQGPGQDPQFLISFYEKMQSDKGSIPDRFSAQQFSDYHSELNMSSLELGDSALYFCASSLAVAGGRGTQYFGPGTRLLVL.

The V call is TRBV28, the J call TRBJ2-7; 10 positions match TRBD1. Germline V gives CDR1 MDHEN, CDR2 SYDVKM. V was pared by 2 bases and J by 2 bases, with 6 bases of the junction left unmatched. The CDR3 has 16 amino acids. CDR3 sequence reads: CASSLRDRGLTYEQYF. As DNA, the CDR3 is TGTGCCAGCAGTTTACGAGACAGGGGGCTCACCTACGAGCAGTACTTC.

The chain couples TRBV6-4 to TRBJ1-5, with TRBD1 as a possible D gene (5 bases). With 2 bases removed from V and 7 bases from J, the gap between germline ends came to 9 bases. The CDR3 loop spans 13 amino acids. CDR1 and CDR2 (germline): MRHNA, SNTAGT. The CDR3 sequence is CASSDGGGQPQHF. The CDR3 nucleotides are TGTGCCAGCAGTGACGGGGGGGGGCAGCCCCAGCATTTT.

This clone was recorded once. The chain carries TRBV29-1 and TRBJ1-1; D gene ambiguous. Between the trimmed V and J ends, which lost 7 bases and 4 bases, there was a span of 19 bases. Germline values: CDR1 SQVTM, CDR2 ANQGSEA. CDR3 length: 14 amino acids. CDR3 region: CSAWEGLGGTEAFF. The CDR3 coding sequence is TGCAGCGCCTGGGAAGGATTGGGCGGCACTGAAGCTTTCTTT.

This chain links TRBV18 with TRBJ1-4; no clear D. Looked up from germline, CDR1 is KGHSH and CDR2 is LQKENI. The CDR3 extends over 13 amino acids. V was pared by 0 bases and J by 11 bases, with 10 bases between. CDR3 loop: CASSPPQVGKLFF. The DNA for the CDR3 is TGTGCCAGCTCACCACCGCAGGTAGGGAAACTGTTTTTT.

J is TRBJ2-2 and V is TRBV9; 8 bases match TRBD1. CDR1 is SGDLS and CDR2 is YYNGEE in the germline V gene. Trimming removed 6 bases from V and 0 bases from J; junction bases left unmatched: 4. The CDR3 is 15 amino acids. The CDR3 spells CASTLQGANTGELFF. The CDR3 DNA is TGTGCCAGCACATTACAGGGGGCGAACACCGGGGAGCTGTTTTTT.

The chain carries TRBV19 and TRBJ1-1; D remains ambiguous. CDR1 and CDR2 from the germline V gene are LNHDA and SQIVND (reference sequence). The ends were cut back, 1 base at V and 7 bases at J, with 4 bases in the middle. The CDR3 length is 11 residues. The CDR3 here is CASSIVDEAFF. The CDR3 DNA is TGTGCCAGTAGTATAGTTGATGAAGCTTTCTTT.

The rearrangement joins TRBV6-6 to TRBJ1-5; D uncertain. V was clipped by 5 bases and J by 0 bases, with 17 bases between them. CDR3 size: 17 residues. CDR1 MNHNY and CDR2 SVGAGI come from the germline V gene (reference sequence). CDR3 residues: CASSLPRGRYSNQPQHF. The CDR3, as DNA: TGTGCCAGCAGTCTCCCCCGGGGTCGTTATAGCAATCAGCCCCAGCATTTT.

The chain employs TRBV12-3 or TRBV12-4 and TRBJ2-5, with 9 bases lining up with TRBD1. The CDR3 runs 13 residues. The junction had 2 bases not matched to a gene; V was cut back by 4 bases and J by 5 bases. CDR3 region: CASSYRGRETQYF. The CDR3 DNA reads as TGTGCCAGCAGTTACAGGGGGCGGGAGACCCAGTACTTC.

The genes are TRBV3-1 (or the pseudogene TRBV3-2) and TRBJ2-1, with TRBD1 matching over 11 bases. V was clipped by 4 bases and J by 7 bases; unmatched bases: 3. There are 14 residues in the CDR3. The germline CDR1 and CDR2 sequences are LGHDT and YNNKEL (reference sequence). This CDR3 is CASSPGTGGNEQFF. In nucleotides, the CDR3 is TGTGCCAGCAGCCCCGGGACAGGGGGAAATGAGCAGTTCTTC.

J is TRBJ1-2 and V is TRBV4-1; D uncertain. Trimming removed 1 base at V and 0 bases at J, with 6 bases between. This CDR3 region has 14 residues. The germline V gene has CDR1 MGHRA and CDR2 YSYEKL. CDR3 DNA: TGCGCCAGCAGCCAAGGGTACGCTAACTATGGCTACACCTTC. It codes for CASSQGYANYGYTF.

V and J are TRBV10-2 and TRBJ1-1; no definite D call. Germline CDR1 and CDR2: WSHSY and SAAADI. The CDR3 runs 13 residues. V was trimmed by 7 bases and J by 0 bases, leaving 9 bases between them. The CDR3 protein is CASTGSVNTEAFF. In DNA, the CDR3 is TGCGCCAGCACAGGCAGCGTGAACACTGAAGCTTTCTTT.

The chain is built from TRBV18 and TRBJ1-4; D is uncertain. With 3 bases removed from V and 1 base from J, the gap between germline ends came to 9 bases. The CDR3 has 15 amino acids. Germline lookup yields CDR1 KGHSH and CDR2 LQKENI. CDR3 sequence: CASSPRQETNEKLFF. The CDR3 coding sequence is TGTGCCAGCTCACCTCGACAAGAAACTAATGAAAAACTGTTTTTT.

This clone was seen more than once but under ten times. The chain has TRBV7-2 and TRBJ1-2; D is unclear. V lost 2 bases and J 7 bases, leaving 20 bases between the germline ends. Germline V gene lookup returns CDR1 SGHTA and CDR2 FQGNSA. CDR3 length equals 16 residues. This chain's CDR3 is CASSLSFDRRERGYTF. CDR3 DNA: TGTGCCAGCAGCTTAAGTTTTGATCGGAGGGAGCGTGGCTACACCTTC.

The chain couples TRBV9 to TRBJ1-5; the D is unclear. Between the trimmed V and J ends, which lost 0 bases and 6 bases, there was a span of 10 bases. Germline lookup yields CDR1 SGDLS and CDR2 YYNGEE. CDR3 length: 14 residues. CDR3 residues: CASSVEGGFQPQHF. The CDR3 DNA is TGTGCCAGCAGCGTAGAAGGTGGATTTCAGCCCCAGCATTTT. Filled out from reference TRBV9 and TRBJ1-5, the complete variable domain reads DSGVTQTPKHLITATGQRVTLRCSPRSGDLSVYWYQQSLDQGLQFLIQYYNGEERAKGNILERFSAQQFPDLHSELNLSSLELGDSALYFCASSVEGGFQPQHFGDGTRLSIL.

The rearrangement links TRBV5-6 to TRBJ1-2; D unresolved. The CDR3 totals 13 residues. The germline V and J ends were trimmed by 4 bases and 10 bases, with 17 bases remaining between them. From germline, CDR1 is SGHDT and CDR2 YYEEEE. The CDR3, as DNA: TGTGCCAGCAGCACCCAGAATTTAAGGGACTACACCTTC. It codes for CASSTQNLRDYTF.

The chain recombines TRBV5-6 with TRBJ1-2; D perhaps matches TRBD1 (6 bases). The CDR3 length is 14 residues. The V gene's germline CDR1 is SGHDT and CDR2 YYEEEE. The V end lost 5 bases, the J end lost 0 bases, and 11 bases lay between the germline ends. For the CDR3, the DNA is TGTGCCAGCAGTTCACAGGGTTCTAACTATGGCTACACCTTC. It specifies CASSSQGSNYGYTF. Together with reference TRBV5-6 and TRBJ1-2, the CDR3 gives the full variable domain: DAGVTQSPTHLIKTRGQQVTLRCSPKSGHDTVSWYQQALGQGPQFIFQYYEEEERQRGNFPDRFSGHQFPNYSSELNVNALLLGDSALYLCASSSQGSNYGYTFGSGTRLTVV.

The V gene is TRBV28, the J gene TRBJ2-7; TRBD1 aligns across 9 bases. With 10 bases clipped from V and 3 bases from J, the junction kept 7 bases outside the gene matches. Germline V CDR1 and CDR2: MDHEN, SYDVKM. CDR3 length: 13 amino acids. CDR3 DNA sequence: TGTGCCACTACCGGGACAGGGCTCTACGAGCAGTACTTC. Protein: CATTGTGLYEQYF.

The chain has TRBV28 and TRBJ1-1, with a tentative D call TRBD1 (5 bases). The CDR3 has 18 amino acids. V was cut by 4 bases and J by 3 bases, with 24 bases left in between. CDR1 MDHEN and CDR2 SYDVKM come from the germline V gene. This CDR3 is CASSSPGRGMGDYTEAFF. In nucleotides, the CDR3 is TGTGCCAGCAGTTCCCCGGGGCGGGGGATGGGGGATTACACTGAAGCTTTCTTT.